This entry is about one T cell receptor (beta chain). Losses at the gene ends were 4 bases for V and 4 bases for J; bases not matched to a gene: 8. The CDR3 loop spans 15 amino acids. Per the germline V gene, CDR1 is MDHEN and CDR2 is SYDVKM. This sample is drawn from a study of T cell responses to AZD1222 COVID-19 vaccine. Assay used: immunoSEQ multiplex PCR; TCRdb lists only in-frame clones, some missing. The sample carries 150,000 to 200,000 clones, roughly 92% recorded once. The TCR sequence derives from an adult who received the AZD1222 COVID-19 vaccine. The V and J genes are TRBV28 and TRBJ2-7; 9 bases align to TRBD2. Sequences were derived from peripheral blood, sampled 28 days after the second AZD1222 dose. CDR3 nucleotides: TGTGCCAGCAGTTCGTCAGCGGGAGGACGATACGAGCAGTACTTC. This sequence encodes CASSSSAGGRYEQYF.